The 2 T cell receptor beta chains below come from one sample, sequenced in a study of cytomegalovirus exposure and HLA in healthy donors. The PCR ran on 60 Vbeta and 13 Jbeta primers. Measured with immunoSEQ multiplex PCR; TCRdb has only the in-frame clones, and not every one. This sample lists approximately 110,000 clones; its ten largest clones have more than 0.8%. What was sequenced was PBMCs. Receptor source: a man aged 18 to 30 in good health and CMV-seronegative.

A word on this clone: One end of the junction does not line up with germline, which may come from a read error. The J gene is TRBJ2-7, the V gene TRBV6-5; 8 bases map to TRBD1. Looked up from germline, CDR1 is MNHEY and CDR2 is SVGAGI. CDR3 length equals 14 residues. This CDR3 is CASSPGTGQYERYF. CDR3 in DNA: TGTGCCAGCAGTCCCGGGACAGGCCAATACGAGCGGTACTTC.

Notes on this clone: The conserved phenylalanine or tryptophan is not found at the CDR3 terminus, so this likely reflects a read error. The limits of the CDR3 on the DNA are not certain, so only TCRdb's listed CDR3 is given. This rearrangement joins TRBV30 to TRBJ2-7; the D call TRBD1 from the table was never checked on the DNA. The CDR3 spans 12 residues, counting both ends. Germline-derived CDR1 and CDR2 are GTSNPN and SVGIG (reference sequence). The CDR3 spells CAWGAGTGPIWL.